These 18 T cell receptor beta chains were sequenced from one sample in a study of post-analysis software for immune sequencing data. The study's findings and limits: About 5 TRBV segments were more frequent in patients than controls; TRBV5-6, TRBV5-1 and TRBV20-1 belonged to this group.

Which antigens these TCRs recognize remains unknown. Sequencing libraries made from TCR beta cDNA carried unique molecular identifiers. TCRdb redid the calling of the PCR reads with MiXCR, one entry per CDR3 protein. This table has about 810,000 distinct CDR3 sequences, approximately 50% appearing once. Specimen: blood. These receptors were collected from a girl aged 10 to 17 with multiple sclerosis.

This clonotype was detected only a few times. The gene calls are TRBV12-3 or TRBV12-4 and TRBJ2-1; 11 nucleotides match TRBD2. V gave up 5 bases and J gave up 6 bases; unmatched junction bases: 18. The CDR3 runs to 19 residues. CDR3 sequence (DNA): TGTGCCAGCAGTCCCTATAAGCCCGGTAGCGGGAGGGCTGTCAATGAGCAGTTCTTC. The encoded protein is CASSPYKPGSGRAVNEQFF.

There are a few counts of this clonotype. The chain carries TRBV15 and TRBJ2-1; D might be TRBD2 (5 bases). Germline loops: CDR1 LNHNV, CDR2 YYDKDF (reference sequence). V was clipped by 4 bases and J by 8 bases, with 12 bases between them. The length of the CDR3 is 13 residues. The CDR3 nucleotides read TGTGCCACCAGCAAGGACTCGATCGATGAGCAGTTCTTC. Its translation is CATSKDSIDEQFF.

The chain is built from TRBV7-9 and TRBJ2-7; D not resolved. CDR3 length: 14 residues. V lost 2 bases and J lost 2, with 10 bases in between. CDR1 and CDR2 (germline): SEHNR, FQNEAQ (reference sequence). The CDR3 protein is CASSLRSAAYEQYF. CDR3 sequence (DNA): TGTGCCAGCAGCTTAAGGTCGGCAGCCTACGAGCAGTACTTC. Supplemented by reference TRBV7-9 and TRBJ2-7, the full variable domain reads DTGVSQNPRHKITKRGQNVTFRCDPISEHNRLYWYRQTLGQGPEFLTYFQNEAQLEKSRLLSDRFSAERPKGSFSTLEIQRTEQGDSAMYLCASSLRSAAYEQYFGPGTRLTVT.

V gene TRBV20-1 combines with J gene TRBJ2-7; TRBD1 or TRBD2 may be the D gene (5 bases each). The germline V gene has CDR1 DFQATT and CDR2 SNEGSKA (reference sequence). The V end lost 4 bases, the J end lost 4 bases, and 11 bases lay between the germline ends. This CDR3 comprises 12 residues. The CDR3 nucleotides read TGCAGTGCTATGAATTGGGGGTACGAGCAGTACTTC. Translation gives CSAMNWGYEQYF.

In this sample, this clonotype turned up once. CDR3 coding DNA: TGCAGTGCTAGCCGGGACGGGAGCAATCAGCCCCAGCATTTT. It specifies CSASRDGSNQPQHF. The rearrangement uses TRBV20-1 and TRBJ1-5; D is possibly TRBD1 (5 bases). CDR1 and CDR2 (germline): DFQATT, SNEGSKA (reference sequence). The CDR3 is made up of 14 amino acids. Between the trimmed V and J ends, which lost 3 bases and 1 base, there was a span of 10 bases.

The CDR3 DNA follows: TGTGCCAGCAGCCGAACTAGCATCGGCTACAATGAGCAGTTCTTC. Translating gives CASSRTSIGYNEQFF. The V call is TRBV6-1, the J call TRBJ2-1; TRBD2 is a possible D gene (6 bases). Germline V gene data show CDR1 as MNHNS and CDR2 as SASEGT. This CDR3 region has 15 residues. Trimming cost V 6 bases and J 3 bases, with 15 bases left between them.

The sample holds a few counts of this clonotype. The V gene is TRBV7-6, the J gene TRBJ2-3; possible D gene TRBD2, 5 bases. The length of the CDR3 is 16 residues. The germline CDR1 and CDR2 sequences are SGHVS and FNYEAQ. V lost 0 bases and J 1 base, leaving 11 bases between the germline ends. Written as DNA, the CDR3 is TGTGCCAGCAGCTTAGCGGACTCTCTTCGCACAGATACGCAGTATTTT. Its translation is CASSLADSLRTDTQYF.

This chain joins TRBV20-1 and TRBJ2-7; 8 nucleotides match TRBD1. The J segment lost 4 bases and the V segment lost 3 bases, leaving 8 bases of the junction unmatched. Germline V gives CDR1 DFQATT, CDR2 SNEGSKA (reference sequence). This CDR3 spans 14 amino acids. DNA of the CDR3: TGCAGTGCTAGCAGGACAGGGAGAGGGTACGAGCAGTACTTC. Translated, it gives CSASRTGRGYEQYF.

CDR3 DNA: TGTGCCAGCAGTCACATCGCTACCCTGCTAGCGGGGGAGTACACAGATACGCAGTATTTT. Translation gives CASSHIATLLAGEYTDTQYF. This chain links TRBV6-1 with TRBJ2-3; 10 bases agree with TRBD2. V trimming: 5 bases; J trimming: 2 bases; junction bases outside the gene matches: 19. This CDR3 contains 20 residues. The germline V gene encodes CDR1 MNHNS and CDR2 SASEGT.

A few counts support this clonotype. The V and J genes are TRBV6-5 and TRBJ1-4, with a tentative D call TRBD1 (6 bases). The CDR3 loop spans 14 amino acids. Trimming stripped 7 bases from V and 6 bases from J, with 15 bases between. Germline-derived CDR1 and CDR2 are MNHEY and SVGAGI. In DNA form, the CDR3 reads TGTGCCAGCACCCCCGACAGGTGGTATGAAAAACTGTTTTTT. It encodes CASTPDRWYEKLFF.

The chain is built from TRBV15 and TRBJ1-5, with a possible D match to TRBD1 (5 bases). Germline-derived CDR1 and CDR2 are LNHNV and YYDKDF (reference sequence). V gave up 3 bases and J gave up 4 bases, with 10 bases separating them. This CDR3 is 14 amino acids long. CDR3 sequence reads: CATSRDNPNQPQHF. The CDR3, as DNA: TGTGCCACCAGCAGGGACAACCCTAATCAGCCCCAGCATTTT.

The J gene is TRBJ2-5, the V gene TRBV7-3, with 12 bases aligning to TRBD2. This CDR3 comprises 17 residues. V was clipped by 2 bases and J by 5 bases; unmatched bases: 9. CDR1 is SGHTA and CDR2 is FQGTGA in the germline V gene. In DNA, the CDR3 is TGTGCCAGCAGCTTATACCCCTCGCTAGCGGGAGGGGAGACCCAGTACTTC. Translated, it gives CASSLYPSLAGGETQYF.

This rearrangement joins TRBV4-1 to TRBJ1-1; tentatively, D is TRBD1 (6 bases). The length of the CDR3 is 16 residues. V lost 2 bases, J lost 7 bases, and 20 bases lay in between. Germline assignment: CDR1 MGHRA and CDR2 YSYEKL. The CDR3 DNA reads TGCGCCAGCAGCCAAATCTTGACACCTACCAGGGGTGAAGCTTTCTTT. This encodes CASSQILTPTRGEAFF.

The chain recombines TRBV12-3 or TRBV12-4 with TRBJ1-1; a weak D match, TRBD1 (5 bases). Deletions cut 3 bases from V and 3 bases from J, with 8 bases between. This CDR3 spans 13 amino acids. CDR3 region: CASSFSGHTEAFF. CDR3 in DNA: TGTGCCAGCAGTTTTTCAGGGCACACTGAAGCTTTCTTT.

The V and J genes are TRBV12-3 or TRBV12-4 and TRBJ2-3; 11 bases are shared with TRBD2. The CDR3 totals 15 residues. Unmatched junction bases numbered 7, after V lost 7 bases and J lost 4 bases. CDR3 nucleotides: TGTGCCAGCAAGCATAGCGGGAGGGTGCCAGATACGCAGTATTTT. It translates to CASKHSGRVPDTQYF.

The CDR3 DNA is TGCAGCGTTGCGTCCGGTAACAATGAGCAGTTCTTC. This codes for CSVASGNNEQFF. The rearrangement joins TRBV29-1 to TRBJ2-1, with D uncertain. V was clipped by 4 bases and J by 5 bases, with 9 bases between them. Germline lookup yields CDR1 SQVTM and CDR2 ANQGSEA. The CDR3 spans 12 residues.

The chain combines TRBV29-1 with TRBJ1-4; 7 bases align to TRBD1. CDR1 is SQVTM and CDR2 is ANQGSEA in the germline V gene. J was trimmed by 4 bases and V by 7 bases; bases with no gene match: 3. This CDR3 contains 12 residues. The CDR3 region is CSAQGNNEKLFF. The CDR3 DNA reads TGCAGCGCACAGGGGAATAATGAAAAACTGTTTTTT.

The chain has TRBV9 and TRBJ2-3; D remains ambiguous. The CDR3 runs to 15 residues. The germline CDR1 and CDR2 sequences are SGDLS and YYNGEE. Trimming left V 0 bases short and J 0 bases short, with 8 bases between. The CDR3 coding sequence is TGTGCCAGCAGCGTAGAAGGGTCTAGCACAGATACGCAGTATTTT. This codes for CASSVEGSSTDTQYF.